This passage covers 5 T cell receptor beta chains from one sample sequenced in a study of CD8 T cells in Susac syndrome. Reverse transcription of about 0.5 to 1 ug RNA used random hexamers. MiXCR was run by TCRdb on the immunoSEQ multiplex PCR reads, yielding one entry per CDR3 protein. The sample shows about 250,000 distinct CDR3 sequences, 85% to 95% of them seen only once. Sequencing input: CD4+ T cells from PBMCs. Receptor source: a human donor with multiple sclerosis.

V gene TRBV24-1 combines with J gene TRBJ2-1; no clear D. The CDR3 runs 16 residues. Trimming removed 3 bases at V and 7 bases at J, with 18 bases between. Germline values: CDR1 KGHDR, CDR2 SFDVKD. The CDR3 spells CATSDPRTSRANEQFF. Here the CDR3 DNA reads TGTGCCACCAGTGATCCCCGGACGTCTCGGGCGAATGAGCAGTTCTTC.

The chain couples TRBV7-9 to TRBJ2-4; TRBD2 matches 7 bases. V shed 4 bases and J 0 bases; nucleotides not matched to a gene: 3. This CDR3 spans 15 amino acids. Germline V lookup: CDR1 SEHNR, CDR2 FQNEAQ (reference sequence). CDR3 nucleotides: TGTGCCAGCAGCTGGGGAGGGACAGCCAAAAACATTCAGTACTTC. This translates into CASSWGGTAKNIQYF.

The rearrangement uses TRBV29-1 and TRBJ2-1, with 9 bases lining up with TRBD2. Germline V gene data show CDR1 as SQVTM and CDR2 as ANQGSEA. This CDR3 contains 17 residues. J gave up 0 bases and V 4 bases, and 10 bases lay outside the gene matches. The CDR3 region is CSVVLAGWQSSYNEQFF. CDR3 nucleotides: TGCAGCGTTGTACTAGCGGGTTGGCAGAGCTCCTACAATGAGCAGTTCTTC.

The chain uses TRBV5-4 and TRBJ2-1; no clear D. Trimming took off 1 base at V and 9 bases at J, with 8 bases between the two ends. The CDR3 covers 12 residues. The V gene's germline CDR1 is SGHNT and CDR2 YYREEE (reference sequence). CDR3 protein: CASSLYGGEQFF. DNA of the CDR3: TGTGCCAGCAGCTTGTACGGCGGTGAGCAGTTCTTC.

The chain uses TRBV28 and TRBJ2-1; D remains unclear. The germline V gene has CDR1 MDHEN and CDR2 SYDVKM. V lost 8 bases and J lost 7, with 12 bases in between. The CDR3 is made up of 12 amino acids. The CDR3 loop is CASGVVGNEQFF. Written as DNA, the CDR3 is TGTGCCAGCGGGGTGGTGGGAAATGAGCAGTTCTTC.